Reported below is one TCR beta chain. Its matching antigen is unknown. The immunoSEQ assay was version 4, run in survey mode. The assay was immunoSEQ multiplex PCR, and TCRdb's table has in-frame clones only and misses some. The table records approximately 19,000 clones, approximately 64% of them present only once. CDR3 length: 17 amino acids. V dropped 5 bases and J dropped 1; count of bases not matched to a gene: 11. From germline, CDR1 is SGHRS and CDR2 YFSETQ. The entry originates in a study of persistence of HIV-infected CD4 T cells. Study-level results: Bulk TCR data could not be restricted to HIV-1-infected CMV-responding cells.

Cells were stimulated with CMV-infected fibroblast lysates at 8 to 10 ug/mL. Sorting of responding CD4+ T cells relied on upregulated CD40 ligand together with CD69. The receptor's source is an adult woman with HIV who was CMV-seropositive. This material consisted of CD4+ T cells sorted from PBMCs after approximately 20-hour stimulation, taken from a patient who received antiretroviral therapy. The chain uses TRBV5-1 and TRBJ1-1; 10 bases match TRBD1. CDR3 amino acids: CASSQTGGRGENTEAFF. Here the CDR3 DNA reads TGCGCCAGCAGTCAGACAGGGGGCCGGGGGGAGAACACTGAAGCTTTCTTT.